Shown below are 31 T cell receptor beta chains from a single sample sequenced in a study of blood T cells in healthy people across ages. A second 7 to 11 cycle PCR used barcoded and J-beta primers. TCRdb processed the 5' RACE reads anew with MiXCR; each CDR3 protein has one entry. The table lists 800,000 to 950,000 distinct CDR3 sequences, 25% to 30% of them singletons. These data were also reused for a study on T cells of mothers and their children.

The sample comprised blood. These receptors were collected from a middle-aged woman in good health.

This clonotype has a handful of counts. The genes are TRBV3-1 and TRBJ2-1; D is possibly TRBD1 (6 bases). The germline CDR1 and CDR2 sequences are LGHDT and YNNKEL (reference sequence). Between the trimmed V and J ends, which lost 5 bases and 7 bases, there was a span of 12 bases. The CDR3 consists of 13 residues. This CDR3 is CASSLNQGNEQFF. The CDR3, as DNA: TGTGCCAGCAGCTTGAACCAGGGGAATGAGCAGTTCTTC.

This clonotype has a handful of counts. The rearrangement links TRBV5-6 to TRBJ2-3, with 8 bases matching TRBD2. Per the germline V gene, CDR1 is SGHDT and CDR2 is YYEEEE. The CDR3 spans 14 residues. V gave up 4 bases and J gave up 5 bases; unmatched junction bases: 6. The CDR3 region has the DNA TGTGCCAGCAGCCCGGGACTAGTTGGAGATACGCAGTATTTT. Encoded protein: CASSPGLVGDTQYF.

In its sample, this clonotype was seen many times. The chain couples TRBV7-2 to TRBJ2-7; 9 nucleotides align to TRBD1. The V and J ends lost 5 bases and 2 bases, in that order; junction bases with no gene match: 7. The CDR3 is made up of 15 amino acids. Germline V gene data show CDR1 as SGHTA and CDR2 as FQGNSA. CDR3 residues: CASSVNTGGPYEQYF. The CDR3 coding sequence is TGTGCCAGCAGCGTAAACACAGGGGGCCCCTACGAGCAGTACTTC. Looking up the rest from reference TRBV7-2 and TRBJ2-7 gives the full variable domain: GAGVSQSPSNKVTEKGKDVELRCDPISGHTALYWYRQSLGQGLEFLIYFQGNSAPDKSGLPSDRFSAERTGGSVSTLTIQRTQQEDSAVYLCASSVNTGGPYEQYFGPGTRLTVT.

This clonotype has a handful of counts. CDR3: CSAPGQFSYEQYF. The CDR3 coding sequence is TGCAGTGCCCCGGGACAGTTCTCCTACGAGCAGTACTTC. V is TRBV20-1 and J is TRBJ2-7; 7 bases map to TRBD1. V dropped 6 bases and J dropped 0; count of bases not matched to a gene: 5. Germline V gives CDR1 DFQATT, CDR2 SNEGSKA (reference sequence). The CDR3 length is 13 residues.

This clonotype was recorded many times. The chain employs TRBV28 and TRBJ2-1; 8 bases fit TRBD1. This CDR3 region has 15 residues. The germline V gene encodes CDR1 MDHEN and CDR2 SYDVKM. The trim removed 6 bases at V and 8 bases at J, leaving 12 bases unmatched. CDR3 sequence: CASSRHWTGRDEQFF. The CDR3 coding sequence is TGTGCCAGCAGCCGCCACTGGACAGGGAGAGATGAGCAGTTCTTC.

This sequence joins TRBV4-1 and TRBJ2-7, with 9 bases aligning to TRBD1. The J segment lost 5 bases and the V segment lost 5 bases, leaving 7 bases of the junction unmatched. In germline, CDR1 is MGHRA, CDR2 YSYEKL. This CDR3 region has 14 residues. CDR3 amino acids: CASSIAQGAHEQYF. For the CDR3, the DNA is TGCGCCAGCAGCATTGCACAGGGGGCCCACGAGCAGTACTTC.

As for this clonotype: Just one base apart from a much larger clone, this may be a read error. The chain employs TRBV9 and TRBJ2-3; 11 positions agree with TRBD2. This CDR3 contains 16 residues. CDR1 and CDR2 (germline): SGDLS, YYNGEE. The CDR3 sequence is CASSGILAGGTDMQYF. CDR3 coding DNA: TGTGCCAGCAGCGGGATTCTAGCGGGGGGCACAGATATGCAGTATTTT.

The chain combines TRBV12-3 or TRBV12-4 with TRBJ2-1; maybe TRBD2 (7 bases). This CDR3 is built from 15 residues. Trimming took off 4 bases at V and 2 bases at J, with 12 bases between the two ends. The chain's CDR3 is CASSWGGGPYNEQFF. The DNA of the CDR3 is TGTGCCAGCAGTTGGGGGGGGGGCCCCTACAATGAGCAGTTCTTC.

The genes are TRBV7-9 and TRBJ1-5, with D unresolved. Germline V gene data show CDR1 as SEHNR and CDR2 as FQNEAQ (reference sequence). This CDR3 spans 14 amino acids. The V and J ends lost 2 bases and 7 bases respectively, with 12 bases between them. The DNA for the CDR3 is TGTGCCAGCAGCTTATCAATCCCTGGGCAGCCCCAGCATTTT. This gives the protein CASSLSIPGQPQHF.

This clonotype was observed a handful of times. The chain couples TRBV9 to TRBJ2-1; either TRBD1 or TRBD2 may supply D (7 bases each). Germline V gene sequence: CDR1 SGDLS, CDR2 YYNGEE. The CDR3 has 17 residues. Trimming removed 3 bases from V and 2 bases from J, with 18 bases in between. The CDR3 DNA follows: TGTGCCAGCAGCGACAGACTTCAGGGGGGGCCCTACAATGAGCAGTTCTTC. Amino acid sequence: CASSDRLQGGPYNEQFF.

A few counts support this clonotype. CDR3 in DNA: TGTGCCAGCACCCGGGACAGGGGAACCTATGGCTACACCTTC. This gives the protein CASTRDRGTYGYTF. This sequence joins TRBV6-1 and TRBJ1-2; 10 bases are shared with TRBD1. J lost 4 bases, V lost 7 bases, and 6 bases had no gene match. The germline V gene encodes CDR1 MNHNS and CDR2 SASEGT. The CDR3 sequence is 14 residues long.

The chain is built from TRBV30 and TRBJ1-2, with 7 bases fitting TRBD1. Per the germline V gene, CDR1 is GTSNPN and CDR2 is SVGIG (reference sequence). The CDR3 totals 15 residues. V lost 0 bases and J lost 3; bases outside the gene matches: 7. In DNA form, the CDR3 reads TGTGCCTGGAGTGTAGGCTGGACAGGAGACTATGGCTACACCTTC. Its protein is CAWSVGWTGDYGYTF. The variable domain in full, with the rest retrieved from reference TRBV30 and TRBJ1-2, is SQTIHQWPATLVQPVGSPLSLECTVEGTSNPNLYWYRQAAGRGLQLLFYSVGIGQISSEVPQNLSASRPQDRQFILSSKKLLLSDSGFYLCAWSVGWTGDYGYTFGSGTRLTVV.

This sequence joins TRBV5-1 and TRBJ2-3, with D possibly matching TRBD2 (5 bases). CDR1 and CDR2 from the germline V gene are SGHRS and YFSETQ. The CDR3 is 15 amino acids. The V and J ends lost 0 bases and 6 bases respectively, with 14 bases between them. The CDR3 DNA follows: TGCGCCAGCAGCTTGGGAACTTCGCCGGGGGATACGCAGTATTTT. Its protein product is CASSLGTSPGDTQYF.

In this sample, this clonotype turned up many times. This chain links TRBV6-5 with TRBJ1-5, with a possible D match to TRBD1 (5 bases). Germline CDR1 MNHEY, CDR2 SVGAGI. Trimming left V 6 bases short and J 3 bases short, with 15 bases between. CDR3 length: 15 amino acids. The CDR3 is CASRIHVGTNQPQHF. CDR3 nucleotide sequence: TGTGCCAGCAGGATACACGTAGGGACCAATCAGCCCCAGCATTTT.

At least ten counts were recorded for this clonotype. The CDR3 DNA sequence: TGTGCCATCAGTGAGAAAGGGGGCTCCTACGAGCAGTACTTC. Amino acid sequence: CAISEKGGSYEQYF. This chain connects TRBV10-3 to TRBJ2-7; a weak D match, TRBD1 (6 bases). This CDR3 has 14 amino acids. Germline assignment: CDR1 ENHRY and CDR2 SYGVKD. Trimming took 2 bases from V and 0 from J, leaving 8 bases between them.

V and J are TRBV7-2 and TRBJ2-3, with unresolved D. The CDR3 has 14 residues. The ends were cut back, 5 bases at V and 11 bases at J, with 20 bases in the middle. Germline V lookup: CDR1 SGHTA, CDR2 FQGNSA. CDR3 residues: CASSAADGTYEQYF. The DNA for the CDR3 is TGTGCCAGCAGCGCGGCAGACGGAACCTATGAGCAGTATTTT.

This clonotype has at least ten counts. The chain combines TRBV7-3 with TRBJ2-1; 10 nucleotides match TRBD1. CDR3 size: 15 residues. CDR1 is SGHTA and CDR2 is FQGTGA in the germline V gene. V lost 4 bases, J lost 8 bases, and 8 bases stayed unmatched. CDR3 bases: TGTGCCAGCAGCTCGACAGGGGGCAATGGTTATGAGCAGTTCTTC. It yields the protein CASSSTGGNGYEQFF.

This clonotype was recorded at least ten times. The chain uses TRBV7-8 and TRBJ2-1; TRBD1 agrees at 11 bases. Looked up from germline, CDR1 is SGHVS and CDR2 is FQNEAQ. The CDR3 runs 17 residues. J lost 10 bases, V lost 6 bases, and 17 bases had no gene match. The CDR3 region is CASRRTPTGTGGVEQFF. Here the CDR3 DNA reads TGTGCCAGCAGGCGGACCCCCACCGGGACAGGGGGAGTGGAGCAGTTCTTC.

The sample holds a few counts of this clonotype. The chain employs TRBV29-1 and TRBJ1-1, with D perhaps TRBD1 (5 bases). The germline gives CDR1 SQVTM, CDR2 ANQGSEA. Trimming removed 5 bases at V and 2 bases at J, with 15 bases between. The CDR3 consists of 14 residues. The CDR3 region is CSVSPGRVNTEAFF. As DNA, the CDR3 is TGCAGCGTTAGCCCGGGGCGGGTAAACACTGAAGCTTTCTTT. Drawing the rest from reference TRBV29-1 and TRBJ1-1, the complete variable domain is SAVISQKPSRDICQRGTSLTIQCQVDSQVTMMFWYRQQPGQSLTLIATANQGSEATYESGFVIDKFPISRPNLTFSTLTVSNMSPEDSSIYLCSVSPGRVNTEAFFGQGTRLTVV.

The rearrangement uses TRBV19 and TRBJ1-6, with a possible D match to TRBD1 (5 bases). Germline values: CDR1 LNHDA, CDR2 SQIVND (reference sequence). V was pared by 10 bases and J by 3 bases, with 10 bases between. This CDR3 contains 13 residues. The CDR3, as DNA: TGTGCCACTGGAGACAGCTATAATTCACCCCTCCACTTT. This gives the protein CATGDSYNSPLHF.

This clonotype was seen a few times. This chain connects TRBV7-9 to TRBJ2-1, with D tentatively TRBD2 (7 bases). With 2 bases removed from V and 10 bases from J, the gap between germline ends came to 12 bases. Looked up from germline, CDR1 is SEHNR and CDR2 is FQNEAQ (reference sequence). This CDR3 contains 13 residues. This chain's CDR3 is CASSLRWGGEQFF. The CDR3 nucleotides are TGTGCCAGCAGCTTACGATGGGGGGGCGAGCAGTTCTTC. The full variable domain, rest sourced from reference TRBV7-9 and TRBJ2-1, is DTGVSQNPRHKITKRGQNVTFRCDPISEHNRLYWYRQTLGQGPEFLTYFQNEAQLEKSRLLSDRFSAERPKGSFSTLEIQRTEQGDSAMYLCASSLRWGGEQFFGPGTRLTVL.

This clonotype was recorded a few times. This rearrangement joins TRBV28 to TRBJ1-3, with TRBD1 matching 9 bases. Germline CDR1 is MDHEN and CDR2 is SYDVKM. The CDR3 totals 18 residues. V trimming: 2 bases; J trimming: 0 bases; junction bases outside the gene matches: 8. CDR3 amino acids: CASSLTGGGGHSGNTIYF. In DNA, the CDR3 is TGTGCCAGCAGTTTAACAGGGGGCGGAGGACACTCTGGAAACACCATATATTTT.

This clonotype was detected only a few times. CDR3 loop: CASSWEGLNTEAFF. Written as DNA, the CDR3 is TGTGCCAGCAGTTGGGAGGGGCTGAACACTGAAGCTTTCTTT. The chain recombines TRBV12-3 or TRBV12-4 with TRBJ1-1; the D gene is possibly TRBD1 (5 bases). This CDR3 has 14 residues. Trimming took 4 bases from V and 0 from J, leaving 9 bases between them.

The CDR3 DNA is TGCGCCAGCAGCCAAGCAGGGCCTGGAAACACCATATATTTT. Amino acid sequence: CASSQAGPGNTIYF. This chain connects TRBV4-3 to TRBJ1-3; D possibly corresponds to TRBD1 (5 bases). The CDR3 contains 14 residues. Germline V gene sequence: CDR1 LGHNA, CDR2 YSLEER. The V gene lost 1 base and the J gene lost 2 bases, with 6 bases spanning the gap.

V is TRBV7-7 and J is TRBJ2-5; D is undetermined. The CDR3 totals 14 residues. CDR1 and CDR2 (germline): SSHAT, FNYEAQ (reference sequence). The CDR3 DNA follows: TGTGCTGGCAGCTACACCGGGTCCCAAGAGACCCAGTACTTC. This encodes CAGSYTGSQETQYF.

This clonotype was found a few times. V gene TRBV7-2 combines with J gene TRBJ2-3, with D possibly matching TRBD2 (6 bases). Germline values: CDR1 SGHTA, CDR2 FQGNSA. The CDR3 spans 14 residues. The V end was cut by 5 bases, the J end by 3 bases, with 12 bases between. CDR3 sequence: CASSLDYGTDTQYF. The CDR3 bases are TGTGCCAGCAGCCTGGACTATGGGACAGATACGCAGTATTTT. The full variable domain, rest sourced from reference TRBV7-2 and TRBJ2-3, is GAGVSQSPSNKVTEKGKDVELRCDPISGHTALYWYRQSLGQGLEFLIYFQGNSAPDKSGLPSDRFSAERTGGSVSTLTIQRTQQEDSAVYLCASSLDYGTDTQYFGPGTRLTVL.

The sample holds many counts of this clonotype. The chain is built from TRBV18 and TRBJ2-3, with D hard to call. Per the germline V gene, CDR1 is KGHSH and CDR2 is LQKENI. The CDR3 runs 15 residues. Trimming left V 2 bases short and J 2 bases short, with 11 bases between. In DNA, the CDR3 is TGTGCCAGCTCACCATCCTCCAATCCCACAGATACGCAGTATTTT. Translated: CASSPSSNPTDTQYF.

V usage is TRBV4-3 and J usage is TRBJ2-7, with TRBD1 matching 7 bases. Germline values: CDR1 LGHNA, CDR2 YSLEER. The V segment lost 0 bases and the J segment 2 bases; nucleotides outside the gene matches: 4. CDR3 length: 15 residues. CDR3 sequence reads: CASSQDTGAPYEQYF. Written as DNA, the CDR3 is TGCGCCAGCAGCCAAGATACAGGGGCTCCCTACGAGCAGTACTTC.

CDR3 loop: CASSTLEGDTQYF. CDR3 in DNA: TGTGCCAGCAGCACATTGGAGGGAGATACGCAGTATTTT. J is TRBJ2-3 and V is TRBV3-1; a possible D gene is TRBD2 (6 bases). From germline, CDR1 is LGHDT and CDR2 YNNKEL (reference sequence). V lost 5 bases and J lost 5, with 11 bases in between. The CDR3 consists of 13 residues.

The table lists this clonotype with many counts. The chain recombines TRBV20-1 with TRBJ1-5, with unresolved D. The CDR3 consists of 14 residues. The germline V and J ends were trimmed by 5 bases and 0 bases, with 11 bases remaining between them. Germline V gene sequence: CDR1 DFQATT, CDR2 SNEGSKA (reference sequence). As DNA, the CDR3 is TGCAGTGCTGGAAGACTGGTTAGCAATCAGCCCCAGCATTTT. It specifies CSAGRLVSNQPQHF.

About this clonotype itself: A much larger clone differs from this one at a single base, so this may be a read error. The chain combines TRBV7-3 with TRBJ2-5; D not resolved. Judging by the DNA end, TRBJ2-7 fits better; the J call may be wrong. In germline, CDR1 is SGHTA, CDR2 FQGTGA. This CDR3 has 13 amino acids. The CDR3 loop is CASSPSSGLEQYF. CDR3 DNA: TGTGCCAGCAGCCCGAGCTCAGGTCTCGAGCAGTACTTC.